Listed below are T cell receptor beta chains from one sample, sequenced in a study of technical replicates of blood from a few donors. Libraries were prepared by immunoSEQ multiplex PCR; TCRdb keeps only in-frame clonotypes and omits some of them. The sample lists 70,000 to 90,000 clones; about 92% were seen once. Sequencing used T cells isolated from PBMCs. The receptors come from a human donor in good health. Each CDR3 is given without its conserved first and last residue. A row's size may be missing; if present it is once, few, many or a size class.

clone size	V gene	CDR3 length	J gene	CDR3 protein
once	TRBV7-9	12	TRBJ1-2	ASSSWTGRYGYT
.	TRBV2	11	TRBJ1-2	ASRRESRRGYT
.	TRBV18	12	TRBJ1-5	ASSPGPGNQPQH
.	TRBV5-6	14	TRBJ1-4	ASTRIDRVGVEKLF
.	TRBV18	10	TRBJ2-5	ASSQDPETQY
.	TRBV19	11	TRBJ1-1	ATLDRVGDEAF
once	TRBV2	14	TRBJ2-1	ASSDPGLALWGEQF
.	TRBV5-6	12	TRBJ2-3	ASSLSRLVRTQY
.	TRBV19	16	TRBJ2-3	ASRPYSSGTGLTDTQY
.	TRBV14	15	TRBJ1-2	ASSQVGGLTPIYGYT
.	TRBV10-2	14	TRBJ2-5	ASSESTSGSKETQY
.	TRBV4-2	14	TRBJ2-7	ASSHGLGTSGYEQY
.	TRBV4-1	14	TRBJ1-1	ASSQSVHRLNTEAF
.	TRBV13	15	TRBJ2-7	ASSLAGRGGAIYEQY
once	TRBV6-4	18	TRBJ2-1	ASSDRGLAGGQGSYNEQF
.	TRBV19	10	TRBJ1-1	ASKQGNTEAF
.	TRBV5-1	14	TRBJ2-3	ASSSGQGWGTDTQY
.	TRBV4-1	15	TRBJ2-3	ASSQPTSGRAGDTQY
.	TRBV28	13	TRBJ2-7	ASSPGLAGVNEQY
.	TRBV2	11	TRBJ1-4	AVPGTAPEKLF
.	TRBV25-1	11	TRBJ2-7	ASTFAGSNEQY
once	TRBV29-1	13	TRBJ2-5	SAAPGQGFQETQY
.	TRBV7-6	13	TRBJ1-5	ASSLAPAPSEPQH
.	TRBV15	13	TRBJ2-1	ATSSTTGGNNEQF
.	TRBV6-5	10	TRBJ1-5	ATGGGNQPQH
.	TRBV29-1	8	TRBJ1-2	SVTGDGYT
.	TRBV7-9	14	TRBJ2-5	ASSPHGRQEEETQY
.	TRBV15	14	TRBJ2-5	ATSSITSGTQETQY
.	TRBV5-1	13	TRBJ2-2	ASSLRNRNTGELF
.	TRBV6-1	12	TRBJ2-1	ASRPGLAGGEQF
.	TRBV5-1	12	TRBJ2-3	ASSTPDSADTQY
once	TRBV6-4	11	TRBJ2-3	ASSRERGDTQY
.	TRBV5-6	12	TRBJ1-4	ASIQTGGLVKLF
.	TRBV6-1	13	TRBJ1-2	ASSPGQGPNYGYT
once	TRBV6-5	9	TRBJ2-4	ASSLGGKQY
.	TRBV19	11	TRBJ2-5	ASSISGRETQY
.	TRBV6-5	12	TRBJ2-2	ASSYYRGTGELF
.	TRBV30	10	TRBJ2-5	AWSSNQETQY
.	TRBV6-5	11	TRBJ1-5	ASRRQNNQPQH
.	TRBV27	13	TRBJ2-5	ASSPGTGIQETQY
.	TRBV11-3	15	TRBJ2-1	ASSFSLRLGGSNEQF
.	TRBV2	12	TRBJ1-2	ASSDRGWDYGYT
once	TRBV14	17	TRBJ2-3	ASSQDSKPFYYSTDTQY
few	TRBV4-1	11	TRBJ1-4	ASSQGSLGGLF
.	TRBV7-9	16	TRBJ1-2	ASSRKETGRLSVNGYT
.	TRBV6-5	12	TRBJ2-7	ASSSDREVLEQY
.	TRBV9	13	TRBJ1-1	ASSVGLGGNTEAF
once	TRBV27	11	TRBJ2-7	ASSLDPDYEQY
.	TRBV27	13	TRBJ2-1	ASSFLGTSGTGQF
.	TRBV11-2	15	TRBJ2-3	ASSLKLEPIFTDTQY
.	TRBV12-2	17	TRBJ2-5	ASRLYGEGAEGNQETQY
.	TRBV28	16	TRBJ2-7	ASMGTGSVVGLLGEQY